The next 26 T cell receptor beta chains were all read from a single sample in a study of cytomegalovirus exposure and HLA in healthy donors. Both 60 Vbeta primers and 13 Jbeta primers went into the PCR. Assay: immunoSEQ multiplex PCR; the TCRdb copy retains only in-frame clones and omits some. The table has some 150,000 clones, around four fifths seen once. Sequenced input: PBMCs. The receptors derive from a woman aged 50 to 65 in good health and CMV-seronegative.

This clone was seen only a few times. The chain recombines TRBV10-3 with TRBJ2-1; unclear D gene. This CDR3 has 14 residues. The V gene's germline CDR1 is ENHRY and CDR2 SYGVKD. V was trimmed by 6 bases and J by 6 bases, leaving 15 bases between them. The CDR3 sequence is CAISLQSVFNEQFF. DNA of the CDR3: TGTGCCATCAGCCTCCAGTCAGTATTCAATGAGCAGTTCTTC.

This rearrangement joins TRBV7-2 to TRBJ1-4, with 9 bases identical to TRBD1. With V trimmed by 5 bases and J by 5 bases, 9 bases remained unmatched. Germline CDR1 reads SGHTA; CDR2 reads FQGNSA. The CDR3 totals 16 residues. CDR3 sequence reads: CASSTRGQGGNEKLFF. For the CDR3, the DNA is TGTGCCAGCAGCACCCGGGGACAGGGAGGAAATGAAAAACTGTTTTTT.

The chain joins TRBV29-1 to TRBJ1-3; D is possibly TRBD1 (6 bases). The germline CDR1 and CDR2 sequences are SQVTM and ANQGSEA. Trimming took off 6 bases at V and 4 bases at J, with 13 bases between the two ends. This CDR3 spans 13 amino acids. This chain's CDR3 is CSVAGARGNTIYF. The CDR3 DNA reads TGCAGCGTGGCAGGGGCGAGAGGAAACACCATATATTTT.

This sequence joins TRBV18 and TRBJ2-1; D remains unclear. The germline gives CDR1 KGHSH, CDR2 LQKENI. This CDR3 is built from 14 residues. Trimming cost V 1 base and J 8 bases, with 12 bases left between them. The CDR3: CASSPRAPDDEQFF. CDR3 bases: TGTGCCAGCTCACCACGGGCCCCCGACGATGAGCAGTTCTTC.

This chain joins TRBV16 and TRBJ1-3; 7 bases map to TRBD1. The CDR3 totals 16 residues. CDR1 KGHSY and CDR2 FQNENV come from the germline V gene. The V gene end was trimmed by 2 bases and the J gene end by 0 bases; junction bases not matched to a gene: 4. The CDR3 protein is CASSQRQGSSGNTIYF. In DNA, the CDR3 is TGTGCCAGCAGCCAACGACAGGGATCCTCTGGAAACACCATATATTTT.

The rearrangement uses TRBV29-1 and TRBJ2-3; a weak D match, TRBD1 (6 bases). This CDR3 region has 12 residues. The V and J ends lost 5 bases and 1 base respectively, with 7 bases between them. Germline V lookup: CDR1 SQVTM, CDR2 ANQGSEA. CDR3 protein: CSVRQGTDTQYF. CDR3 DNA sequence: TGCAGCGTTCGACAGGGCACAGATACGCAGTATTTT.

The gene calls are TRBV18 and TRBJ1-1; TRBD1 aligns across 7 bases. This CDR3 region has 14 residues. CDR1 is KGHSH, CDR2 LQKENI, per germline. Unmatched junction bases numbered 5, after V lost 5 bases and J lost 2 bases. The CDR3 region is CASSSWTGNTEAFF. The CDR3 DNA sequence: TGTGCCAGCTCATCTTGGACAGGAAACACTGAAGCTTTCTTT.

The chain carries TRBV19 and TRBJ1-4, with 10 bases matching TRBD1. The V and J ends lost 4 bases and 8 bases, in that order; junction bases with no gene match: 7. The CDR3 extends over 15 amino acids. Germline V gives CDR1 LNHDA, CDR2 SQIVND (reference sequence). CDR3 DNA: TGTGCCAGTAGTACAAGGGACAGGGGCTGGGAAAAACTGTTTTTT. It is translated as CASSTRDRGWEKLFF.

A few counts support this clone. The chain couples TRBV5-6 to TRBJ2-6; tentative D call: TRBD1 (6 bases). CDR1 is SGHDT, CDR2 YYEEEE, per germline. Between the trimmed V and J ends, which lost 5 bases and 0 bases, there was a span of 18 bases. The CDR3 length is 18 residues. The CDR3 nucleotides are TGTGCCAGCAGTCGGCCGTACGTCAGGGGCTCTGGGGCCAACGTCCTGACTTTC. Its protein is CASSRPYVRGSGANVLTF.

The chain has TRBV5-6 and TRBJ1-5; 9 bases are a match to TRBD1. The V gene end was trimmed by 4 bases and the J gene end by 4 bases; junction bases not matched to a gene: 3. The CDR3 sequence is 14 residues long. Germline V gives CDR1 SGHDT, CDR2 YYEEEE. This CDR3 is CASSIGQGNQPQHF. CDR3 DNA sequence: TGTGCCAGCAGCATAGGACAGGGGAATCAGCCCCAGCATTTT.

DNA of the CDR3: TGTGCCAGCAGCTCCCAGGGTGCTGGAAACACCATATATTTT. Its protein is CASSSQGAGNTIYF. V usage is TRBV7-2 and J usage is TRBJ1-3; D may be TRBD1 (5 bases). V was shortened by 4 bases and J by 2 bases, with 9 bases between the two germline ends. The CDR3 is made up of 14 amino acids. CDR1 is SGHTA and CDR2 is FQGNSA in the germline V gene.

The genes are TRBV10-3 and TRBJ1-2, with TRBD1 identical over 9 bases. The V segment lost 6 bases and the J segment 8 bases; nucleotides outside the gene matches: 10. This CDR3 comprises 14 residues. CDR1 ENHRY and CDR2 SYGVKD come from the germline V gene. CDR3 sequence (DNA): TGTGCCATCAGGTTGGACGGGACAGGGTCCGGCTACACCTTC. The encoded protein is CAIRLDGTGSGYTF.

V is TRBV9 and J is TRBJ1-2; no clear D. Germline lookup yields CDR1 SGDLS and CDR2 YYNGEE. The CDR3 runs to 15 residues. Trimming pared 0 bases from V and 4 bases from J, leaving 13 bases between. CDR3 DNA sequence: TGTGCCAGCAGCGTAGGCGGGGAATTTGGCTATGGCTACACCTTC. Its translation is CASSVGGEFGYGYTF.

This clone was found once. The chain uses TRBV4-1 and TRBJ1-4; 8 positions agree with TRBD1. Germline trimming cut 0 bases from V and 4 bases from J; bases unmatched to any gene: 4. The CDR3 runs to 16 residues. The germline V gene has CDR1 MGHRA and CDR2 YSYEKL. In DNA, the CDR3 is TGCGCCAGCAGCCAAGATGGGACAGGTATTAATGAAAAACTGTTTTTT. Its translation is CASSQDGTGINEKLFF.

The chain links TRBV30 to TRBJ2-5; D call uncertain. The J call may be incorrect, as the DNA end agrees better with TRBJ2-7. CDR1 is GTSNPN and CDR2 is SVGIG in the germline V gene (reference sequence). The CDR3 is 14 amino acids. CDR3 in amino acids: CAWSVTPSSYEQYF. CDR3 DNA sequence: TGTGCCTGGAGTGTGACACCAAGCTCCTACGAGCAGTACTTC.

The rearrangement links TRBV30 to TRBJ1-6; no firm D call. V lost 0 bases and J lost 3, with 12 bases in between. The germline CDR1 and CDR2 sequences are GTSNPN and SVGIG (reference sequence). This CDR3 is built from 16 residues. CDR3 sequence (DNA): TGTGCCTGGAGTGTACGGGGAAGGAGCTATAATTCACCCCTCCACTTT. Protein sequence: CAWSVRGRSYNSPLHF. Variable domain in full (rest from reference TRBV30 and TRBJ1-6): SQTIHQWPATLVQPVGSPLSLECTVEGTSNPNLYWYRQAAGRGLQLLFYSVGIGQISSEVPQNLSASRPQDRQFILSSKKLLLSDSGFYLCAWSVRGRSYNSPLHFGNGTRLTVT.

There are a few counts of this clone. The rearrangement uses TRBV12-5 and TRBJ1-3; no clear D. Germline assignment: CDR1 LGHNT and CDR2 FRNRAP. V dropped 6 bases and J dropped 0 bases, with 6 bases sitting between them. The CDR3 runs to 13 residues. CDR3 DNA sequence: TGTGCTAGTGGGCAGAACTCTGGAAACACCATATATTTT. It specifies CASGQNSGNTIYF.

This clone has just a few counts. The gene calls are TRBV6-5 and TRBJ1-1, with D perhaps TRBD1 (6 bases). Germline assignment: CDR1 MNHEY and CDR2 SVGAGI. Trimming removed 6 bases at V and 7 bases at J, with 12 bases between. The CDR3 sequence is 12 residues long. This CDR3 is CASRTGTFEAFF. The CDR3 coding sequence is TGTGCCAGCAGGACGGGGACATTTGAAGCTTTCTTT.

The chain couples TRBV28 to TRBJ1-1; D is unresolved. CDR3 length: 14 residues. V lost 8 bases and J lost 1, with 14 bases in between. Per germline, CDR1 MDHEN and CDR2 SYDVKM. CDR3 sequence reads: CASPPTRRNTEAFF. The CDR3 DNA reads TGTGCCAGCCCCCCGACGAGGAGGAACACTGAAGCTTTCTTT.

The genes are TRBV19 and TRBJ1-2, with 7 positions matching TRBD1. The junction had 9 bases not matched to a gene; V was cut back by 8 bases and J by 3 bases. CDR1 is LNHDA and CDR2 is SQIVND in the germline V gene (reference sequence). The CDR3 sequence is 14 residues long. CDR3 nucleotide sequence: TGTGCCAGTTCTGACAGGGACCCTTACTATGGCTACACCTTC. Translated, it gives CASSDRDPYYGYTF.

The CDR3 region is CASSLAGTLYF. The CDR3 nucleotides are TGTGCCAGCAGCCTAGCGGGGACTTTGTATTTT. The rearrangement uses TRBV6-5 and TRBJ2-3; 9 positions match TRBD2. J was trimmed by 14 bases and V by 6 bases; bases with no gene match: 6. The V gene's germline CDR1 is MNHEY and CDR2 SVGAGI. The CDR3 has 11 residues.

This rearrangement joins TRBV4-3 to TRBJ2-3; D perhaps matches TRBD2 (7 bases). CDR1 is LGHNA and CDR2 is YSLEER in the germline V gene. V was cut by 1 base and J by 0 bases, with 14 bases left in between. The CDR3 consists of 17 residues. This chain's CDR3 is CASSQGGLAVSTDTQYF. In nucleotides, the CDR3 is TGCGCCAGCAGCCAAGGGGGGCTAGCGGTTAGCACAGATACGCAGTATTTT.

This chain links TRBV4-3 with TRBJ2-3; TRBD2 matches 11 bases. Losses at the gene ends were 3 bases for V and 5 bases for J; bases not matched to a gene: 13. CDR3 length: 18 residues. CDR1 and CDR2 (germline): LGHNA, YSLEER. The CDR3 DNA sequence: TGCGCCAGCAGCCAGGTCTTTTCTAGCGGGAGGAGAATAGATACGCAGTATTTT. The encoded protein is CASSQVFSSGRRIDTQYF.

The chain links TRBV7-2 to TRBJ2-1; D is possibly TRBD1 (6 bases). The CDR3 consists of 15 residues. Germline-derived CDR1 and CDR2 are SGHTA and FQGNSA. V lost 4 bases to trimming and J lost 7 bases, with 17 bases between them. The CDR3 is CASSSSGGWRNEQFF. The CDR3 coding sequence is TGTGCCAGCAGCTCAAGTGGGGGCTGGAGAAATGAGCAGTTCTTC.

V and J are TRBV15 and TRBJ2-1; 7 bases align to TRBD2. The CDR3 loop spans 14 amino acids. The V segment lost 2 bases and the J segment 5 bases; nucleotides outside the gene matches: 3. From germline, CDR1 is LNHNV and CDR2 YYDKDF (reference sequence). CDR3: CATSRTGTNNEQFF. The CDR3 bases are TGTGCCACCAGCAGAACCGGGACTAACAATGAGCAGTTCTTC.

The chain recombines TRBV6-5 with TRBJ2-7; D not resolved. The ends were cut back, 7 bases at V and 3 bases at J, with 10 bases in the middle. CDR1 MNHEY and CDR2 SVGAGI come from the germline V gene. CDR3 size: 12 residues. The CDR3 spells CASKSRLYEQYF. The CDR3 region has the DNA TGTGCCAGCAAATCGCGGCTCTACGAGCAGTACTTC.